The TCR beta chain under discussion was sequenced for a study of cytotoxic CD8 clonotypes in ibrutinib-treated CLL (dated by TCRdb to the early 2020s). Regarding the research as a whole: In this cohort, around 15 patients were treatment-naive and ten to eleven were relapsed/refractory, while around 18 had unmutated IGHV. Responses were partial in some 24 patients and complete in 2; after median approximately 69 months follow-up, about 14 stayed in remission and roughly twelve progressed. Samples at response were collected after a median of around twelve months of treatment, with a range of roughly 6 to 40 months. Samples averaged approximately 260,000 productive templates and tens of thousands of productive rearrangements. Longitudinal samples were available for 26 of the 86 trial participants. Cryopreserved peripheral blood mononuclear cells were collected before treatment, at response, and at either disease progression or sustained remission. Patients were still on ibrutinib when every remission and progressive disease sample was collected. General findings and caveats noted by the study authors: At ibrutinib response clonality went up, during sustained remission it held steady, and at progression it dropped back toward baseline. Lymph node repertoires were not examined, and the timing of sampling was not matched between patients in sustained remission and those whose disease progressed. Public clonotypes were rare and either contracted or stayed stable during treatment, and the rise in clonality at ibrutinib response reflected the expansion of private clonotypes. Baseline clonality exceeded that of age-matched healthy donors and correlated strongly with circulating CD8+ T-cell counts.

V lost 1 base and J lost 6 bases, and the count of bases not matched to a germline gene is 12. Its CDR3 holds 17 amino acids, cysteine through phenylalanine. The sequence is cut down to CDR3 DNA, 51 bases in frame from base 1. The germline V gene encodes CDR1 LNHDA and CDR2 SQIVND (reference sequence). Sample time point, as interpreted from the label and publication: approximately 25 months on ibrutinib. For TCR beta library preparation, approximately 2 micrograms of genomic DNA were extracted from the cryopreserved PBMCs. High-throughput TCR beta sequencing was performed on longitudinal blood samples from CLL patients receiving ibrutinib monotherapy. Patients were enrolled in a phase 2 open-label single-center ibrutinib monotherapy trial. A MiSeq instrument was used for deep resolution sequencing, which targeted depths ranging from 1 in 1 million up to 1 in 200,000 T cells, with coverage averaging 10x for each clonotype. TCR beta libraries were generated with the immunoSEQ hsTCRB Kit. The authors processed their data as follows. Data were analyzed with ImmunoSEQ Data Assistant and ImmunoSEQ Analyzer, with V, D and J genes assigned per IMGT definitions. Clonality was computed as one minus normalized Shannon entropy of productive rearrangement frequencies, ranging from 0 to 1. Only overrepresented clonotypes making up at least 0.05% of the repertoire of each patient were included in the public clonotype analysis. About a dozen repertoires from age-matched healthy donors, obtained from immuneACCESS, served as clonality controls. TCRdb obtained this table from immuneACCESS and retained in-frame rearrangements with V and J assigned. These tables miss some clones; where compared with another copy, unresolved V genes account for less than half of the shortfall, and the remainder is unexplained. The V and J calls and clone size were taken over from that table, and D and trimming were inferred from the DNA. The sample includes almost 250,000 clones, with around 70% observed a single time. Less than 20% of the sample rests with the top ten.

Comments on this clone: The antigen it recognizes is unknown. Base quality data are lacking; no much larger clone is found one base away.

The source material was PBMCs, sampled after 24 months of ibrutinib treatment. This TCR was recovered from a human donor with chronic lymphocytic leukemia. The chain links TRBV19 with TRBJ1-5; 7 nucleotides in the junction match TRBD1. The DNA sequence is as follows: TGTGCCAGTAGTATAGGGGGGGACAGCTTTTCTAGTCAGCCCCAGCATTTT. Translated, this gives CASSIGGDSFSSQPQHF.